The 15 T cell receptor beta chains reported below all come from one sample, sequenced in a study of a mutant IDH1 vaccine in newly diagnosed glioma. Method: immunoSEQ multiplex PCR; TCRdb's copy keeps in-frame clones and lacks some. The sample has about 59,000 clones, 85% to 90% seen once; the top ten hold about 4.6%. These TCRs' antigens remain unknown. Time point: week 5, during vaccination. What each vaccine dose contained was 300 ug of mutant IDH1 20-mer peptide, accompanied by topical imiquimod. Here the sequenced sample was PBMCs, taken from a glioma patient whose treatment included an IDH1 peptide vaccine. Receptor source: a woman aged 40-49 years with glioma.

The rearrangement joins TRBV5-4 to TRBJ1-2; D uncertain. Germline V lookup: CDR1 SGHNT, CDR2 YYREEE (reference sequence). The CDR3 contains 14 residues. The V end was cut by 0 bases, the J end by 5 bases, with 11 bases between. Here the CDR3 DNA reads TGTGCCAGCAGCTTGGGGCAGGAGGGATATGGCTACACCTTC. As protein: CASSLGQEGYGYTF.

The chain combines TRBV5-1 with TRBJ2-1; D perhaps matches TRBD1 (6 bases). Per the germline V gene, CDR1 is SGHRS and CDR2 is YFSETQ. The CDR3 spans 16 residues. Trimming took off 0 bases at V and 3 bases at J, with 13 bases between the two ends. The CDR3: CASSLGGGVVYNEQFF. Here the CDR3 DNA reads TGCGCCAGCAGCTTGGGAGGGGGAGTGGTCTACAATGAGCAGTTCTTC.

The V call is TRBV2, the J call TRBJ2-3, with D uncertain. Trimming cost V 6 bases and J 2 bases, with 6 bases left between them. Per the germline V gene, CDR1 is SNHLY and CDR2 is FYNNEI. The CDR3 has 12 residues. The CDR3 DNA reads as TGTGCCAGCAGGTGGGCCACAGATACGCAGTATTTT. This codes for CASRWATDTQYF.

V is TRBV5-8 and J is TRBJ2-3; the D is unclear. Trimming took 4 bases from V and 1 from J, leaving 13 bases between them. The germline V gene has CDR1 SGHTS and CDR2 YDEGEE. CDR3 length equals 15 residues. The CDR3 spells CASSQLRLGTDTQYF. The DNA of the CDR3 is TGTGCCAGCAGCCAACTCCGGCTAGGCACAGATACGCAGTATTTT.

The chain uses TRBV2 and TRBJ2-7; TRBD2 aligns across 7 bases. CDR3 length: 14 amino acids. In germline, CDR1 is SNHLY, CDR2 FYNNEI. V lost 7 bases, J lost 3 bases, and 9 bases stayed unmatched. Written as DNA, the CDR3 is TGTGCCAGCAACCCCTCGACTAGCCGCTACGAGCAGTACTTC. Residues: CASNPSTSRYEQYF.

The rearrangement links TRBV6-5 to TRBJ2-6; D is uncertain. The germline V gene encodes CDR1 MNHEY and CDR2 SVGAGI. This CDR3 has 11 amino acids. Trimming removed 6 bases at V and 4 bases at J, with 1 base between. The CDR3 bases are TGTGCCAGCAGGGGGGCCAACGTCCTGACTTTC. Its translation: CASRGANVLTF.

This clone was seen more than once but under ten times. The rearrangement joins TRBV5-5 to TRBJ1-1; the match to TRBD1 covers 8 bases. Germline V gives CDR1 SGHKS, CDR2 YYEKEE (reference sequence). This CDR3 region has 16 residues. V lost 1 base, J lost 4 bases, and 9 bases stayed unmatched. CDR3: CASSLNVGTGVTEAFF. CDR3 nucleotide sequence: TGTGCCAGCAGCTTGAATGTTGGGACAGGCGTCACTGAAGCTTTCTTT.

The chain couples TRBV10-3 to TRBJ2-3; 10 nucleotides line up with TRBD1. Germline V gene lookup returns CDR1 ENHRY and CDR2 SYGVKD. The CDR3 consists of 16 residues. Unmatched junction bases numbered 4, after V lost 4 bases and J lost 0 bases. The CDR3 loop reads CAISAGGQGSTDTQYF. The CDR3 region has the DNA TGTGCCATCAGTGCGGGGGGACAGGGGAGCACAGATACGCAGTATTTT.

This clone qualifies as medium-sized (0.01 to 0.1%). The rearrangement links TRBV30 to TRBJ1-1; D not resolved. Germline V gives CDR1 GTSNPN, CDR2 SVGIG (reference sequence). Trimming cost V 1 base and J 1 base, with 4 bases left between them. This CDR3 spans 12 amino acids. This chain's CDR3 is CAWSDGNTEAFF. The CDR3 nucleotides are TGTGCCTGGAGTGATGGGAACACTGAAGCTTTCTTT.

The chain is built from TRBV6-5 and TRBJ1-1; 10 bases agree with TRBD1. CDR3 length equals 14 residues. CDR1 is MNHEY and CDR2 is SVGAGI in the germline V gene. V was clipped by 4 bases and J by 6 bases; unmatched bases: 5. CDR3 in amino acids: CASSWDRGRAEAFF. In DNA, the CDR3 is TGTGCCAGCAGTTGGGACAGGGGTAGGGCTGAAGCTTTCTTT.

The chain links TRBV4-1 to TRBJ1-2; D perhaps matches TRBD1 (6 bases). CDR3 length: 18 residues. V shed 0 bases and J shed 9 bases, with 26 bases lying between them. The germline V gene encodes CDR1 MGHRA and CDR2 YSYEKL. The CDR3 sequence: CASSQERGSGGALRSYTF. Here the CDR3 DNA reads TGCGCCAGCAGCCAAGAAAGGGGGAGTGGAGGGGCACTAAGAAGCTACACCTTC.

V and J are TRBV19 and TRBJ2-3; unclear D gene. The V end was cut by 7 bases, the J end by 2 bases, with 22 bases between. The germline gives CDR1 LNHDA, CDR2 SQIVND (reference sequence). The CDR3 consists of 17 residues. CDR3 in amino acids: CASTKRRSLGVTDTQYF. CDR3 DNA sequence: TGTGCCAGTACTAAAAGGCGTTCACTTGGTGTCACAGATACGCAGTATTTT.

The chain combines TRBV7-6 with TRBJ2-5, with TRBD2 identical over 11 bases. This CDR3 comprises 16 residues. V shed 1 base, J shed 6 bases, and the junction held 7 bases outside the gene matches. Germline values: CDR1 SGHVS, CDR2 FNYEAQ. The DNA for the CDR3 is TGTGCCAGCAGCTTAGTACTAGCGGGAGCTACGAAGACCCAGTACTTC. Translating gives CASSLVLAGATKTQYF.

The gene calls are TRBV15 and TRBJ1-2, with 8 bases that match TRBD1. Trimming took 5 bases from V and 8 from J; bases not matched to a gene: 13. CDR3 length: 15 residues. Germline values: CDR1 LNHNV, CDR2 YYDKDF (reference sequence). CDR3 in amino acids: CATSRQGALVRGYTF. For the CDR3, the DNA is TGTGCCACCAGCCGGCAGGGGGCTTTAGTTAGAGGCTACACCTTC.

The chain uses TRBV14 and TRBJ2-1; a weak D match, TRBD2 (5 bases). Trimming took off 4 bases at V and 9 bases at J, with 13 bases between the two ends. The germline CDR1 and CDR2 sequences are SGHDN and FVKESK. The CDR3 length is 13 residues. In DNA form, the CDR3 reads TGTGCCAGCAGCCCGCAAGACTACGGTGAGCAGTTCTTC. It encodes CASSPQDYGEQFF.